What follows are 15 T cell receptor beta chains derived from one specimen sequenced in a study of cytomegalovirus exposure and HLA in healthy donors. 60 Vbeta and 13 Jbeta primers were used in PCR. This table comes from immunoSEQ multiplex PCR, and its TCRdb copy is limited to in-frame clones, with some not included. This sample has about 190,000 clones; around 81% occur once, and the top ten carry around 2.1%. The source material was PBMCs. These receptor sequences come from a woman younger than 35 in good health and CMV-seropositive.

CDR3 in amino acids: CASSLIGLAVRTDTQYF. The CDR3 coding sequence is TGTGCCAGTAGTTTAATTGGACTAGCGGTACGCACAGATACGCAGTATTTT. V is TRBV19 and J is TRBJ2-3; 10 bases are shared with TRBD2. The germline V gene has CDR1 LNHDA and CDR2 SQIVND (reference sequence). The V segment lost 5 bases and the J segment 1 base; nucleotides outside the gene matches: 9. CDR3 length equals 17 residues. Variable domain in full (rest from reference TRBV19 and TRBJ2-3): DGGITQSPKYLFRKEGQNVTLSCEQNLNHDAMYWYRQDPGQGLRLIYYSQIVNDFQKGDIAEGYSVSREKKESFPLTVTSAQKNPTAFYLCASSLIGLAVRTDTQYFGPGTRLTVL.

The rearrangement joins TRBV14 to TRBJ1-1, with D maybe TRBD1 (6 bases). CDR3 length: 15 amino acids. Trimming removed 4 bases from V and 5 bases from J, with 17 bases in between. The germline CDR1 and CDR2 sequences are SGHDN and FVKESK. The DNA for the CDR3 is TGTGCCAGCAGCCTCGATACACAGGGTAGGACTGAAGCTTTCTTT. Translation gives CASSLDTQGRTEAFF.

The chain employs TRBV9 and TRBJ2-3; the D gene is possibly TRBD2 (6 bases). The CDR3 runs 15 residues. The V gene lost 5 bases and the J gene lost 1 base, with 14 bases spanning the gap. Germline CDR1 is SGDLS and CDR2 is YYNGEE. The CDR3, as DNA: TGTGCCAGCAGTACCGGGGCTAGCGGCACAGATACGCAGTATTTT. Its protein product is CASSTGASGTDTQYF.

The chain is built from TRBV19 and TRBJ1-6, with a possible D match to TRBD1 (6 bases). V was pared by 4 bases and J by 6 bases, with 16 bases between. Germline CDR1 and CDR2: LNHDA and SQIVND (reference sequence). CDR3 length: 16 residues. Here the CDR3 DNA reads TGTGCCAGTAGTACCACAGGGTTCCCAAGTAATTCACCCCTCCACTTT. Translation gives CASSTTGFPSNSPLHF. Full variable domain (missing parts from reference TRBV19 and TRBJ1-6): DGGITQSPKYLFRKEGQNVTLSCEQNLNHDAMYWYRQDPGQGLRLIYYSQIVNDFQKGDIAEGYSVSREKKESFPLTVTSAQKNPTAFYLCASSTTGFPSNSPLHFGNGTRLTVT.

The rearrangement links TRBV6-1 to TRBJ2-5; weak D call: TRBD1 (6 bases). The end of the DNA is better explained by TRBJ2-7, so the J call may be wrong. Per germline, CDR1 MNHNS and CDR2 SASEGT. The CDR3 consists of 16 residues. The DNA of the CDR3 is TGTGCCAGCAGTGAAGCTATACAGGGTCCATCCGACGAGCAGTACTTC. Its translation is CASSEAIQGPSDEQYF.

This clone was counted between two and nine times. The chain couples TRBV19 to TRBJ1-6; possibly TRBD1 for D (5 bases). V lost 7 bases, J lost 2 bases, and 12 bases lay in between. Looked up from germline, CDR1 is LNHDA and CDR2 is SQIVND (reference sequence). The CDR3 extends over 15 amino acids. CDR3 nucleotides: TGTGCCAGTAACAGTGGGGCTGCCTATAATTCACCCCTCCACTTT. Its translation: CASNSGAAYNSPLHF.

The count of this clone is one. The chain uses TRBV7-9 and TRBJ1-4; 8 bases line up with TRBD1. Looked up from germline, CDR1 is SEHNR and CDR2 is FQNEAQ (reference sequence). This CDR3 has 14 residues. Trimming cost V 5 bases and J 8 bases; bases outside gene matches: 7. The CDR3 loop reads CASSAGQGTEKLFF. CDR3 DNA: TGTGCCAGCAGCGCCGGACAGGGAACCGAAAAACTGTTTTTT. The variable domain in full, with the rest retrieved from reference TRBV7-9 and TRBJ1-4, is DTGVSQNPRHKITKRGQNVTFRCDPISEHNRLYWYRQTLGQGPEFLTYFQNEAQLEKSRLLSDRFSAERPKGSFSTLEIQRTEQGDSAMYLCASSAGQGTEKLFFGSGTQLSVL.

CDR3 in amino acids: CASSPGAPITTNYGYTF. Here the CDR3 DNA reads TGTGCCAGCTCACCGGGGGCACCAATTACAACTAACTATGGCTACACCTTC. This chain joins TRBV18 and TRBJ1-2; D is possibly TRBD1 (6 bases). CDR1 KGHSH and CDR2 LQKENI come from the germline V gene. This CDR3 region has 17 residues. V was shortened by 3 bases and J by 0 bases, with 17 bases between the two germline ends.

The chain couples TRBV5-1 to TRBJ2-3; 8 bases match TRBD2. With V trimmed by 5 bases and J by 1 base, 3 bases remained unmatched. This CDR3 spans 14 amino acids. Germline CDR1 and CDR2: SGHRS and YFSETQ. As DNA, the CDR3 is TGCGCCAGCAGTTATAGCGGGGGCACAGATACGCAGTATTTT. This encodes CASSYSGGTDTQYF.

This clone was seen more than once but under ten times. The chain combines TRBV4-3 with TRBJ2-1, with 8 bases aligning to TRBD2. This CDR3 spans 20 amino acids. V shed 0 bases and J 2 bases; nucleotides not matched to a gene: 15. The germline CDR1 and CDR2 sequences are LGHNA and YSLEER. The CDR3: CASSQEYFGGAASTYNEQFF. The CDR3 nucleotides are TGCGCCAGCAGCCAAGAGTATTTCGGGGGGGCCGCTAGCACCTACAATGAGCAGTTCTTC.

The chain recombines TRBV29-1 with TRBJ1-2, with 7 bases aligning to TRBD1. Germline V gene data show CDR1 as SQVTM and CDR2 as ANQGSEA. J was trimmed by 4 bases and V by 7 bases; bases with no gene match: 6. The CDR3 has 12 residues. The CDR3 spells CSAGTGAYGYTF. In DNA form, the CDR3 reads TGCAGCGCCGGAACAGGGGCCTATGGCTACACCTTC.

The CDR3 here is CAWSPGQGGPDTQYF. CDR3 nucleotides: TGTGCCTGGAGCCCTGGACAGGGAGGCCCAGATACGCAGTATTTT. The rearrangement joins TRBV30 to TRBJ2-3, with 8 bases aligning to TRBD1. In germline, CDR1 is GTSNPN, CDR2 SVGIG (reference sequence). V dropped 3 bases and J dropped 4; count of bases not matched to a gene: 9. The CDR3 spans 15 residues.

The chain carries TRBV9 and TRBJ1-4, with 7 bases aligning to TRBD1. Per germline, CDR1 SGDLS and CDR2 YYNGEE. This CDR3 is 16 amino acids long. Trimming cost V 3 bases and J 4 bases; bases outside gene matches: 9. CDR3 in amino acids: CASSAAGTARNEKLFF. CDR3 bases: TGTGCCAGCAGCGCAGCCGGGACAGCTCGTAATGAAAAACTGTTTTTT.

The chain links TRBV7-9 to TRBJ2-1; 10 bases are a match to TRBD2. CDR1 and CDR2 (germline): SEHNR, FQNEAQ (reference sequence). The CDR3 spans 15 residues. The J segment lost 9 bases and the V segment lost 4 bases, leaving 9 bases of the junction unmatched. CDR3: CASSSQYRTSGEQFF. The DNA of the CDR3 is TGTGCCAGCAGCTCGCAATACAGGACTAGCGGTGAGCAGTTCTTC.

This chain links TRBV6-1 with TRBJ1-2; perhaps TRBD1 as D (5 bases). The CDR3 has 17 residues. The germline gives CDR1 MNHNS, CDR2 SASEGT. V was cut by 0 bases and J by 5 bases, with 19 bases left in between. The CDR3 region is CASSEAILQGQGYGYTF. The CDR3 DNA sequence: TGTGCCAGCAGTGAAGCCATCCTGCAGGGCCAAGGGTATGGCTACACCTTC.